This is a list of T cell receptor beta chains from one sample in a study of blood T cell repertoires in COVID-19. Clones were read by immunoSEQ multiplex PCR, and TCRdb kept only the in-frame ones, dropping some. The table has fewer than 150,000 clones, 75% to 90% seen once. The sequenced sample was peripheral blood. The receptors come from a human donor in a cohort sampled during active COVID-19. Both conserved end residues are part of each CDR3. The order of the fields is CDR3 DNA, CDR3 protein, J gene, V gene, clone size, D gene. A D gene is named only where the DNA matches it firmly. Clone size, where shown, is once, few, many, or a class for clones that have expanded.

cdr3_nt: TGTGCCAGCAGCTTACCGGGACAGGCTGGACACGAGCAGTACTTC; cdr3_aa: CASSLPGQAGHEQYF; j_call: TRBJ2-7; v_call: TRBV5-4; clone_size: NA; d_call: TRBD1
cdr3_nt: TGTGCCAGCAGCTTTTCGACTAGCGACAATGAGCAGTTCTTC; cdr3_aa: CASSFSTSDNEQFF; j_call: TRBJ2-1; v_call: TRBV7-9; clone_size: NA; d_call: TRBD2
cdr3_nt: TGTGCCAGCAGCTCACAGACGAACACTGAAGCTTTCTTT; cdr3_aa: CASSSQTNTEAFF; j_call: TRBJ1-1; v_call: TRBV5-4; clone_size: once; d_call: NA
cdr3_nt: TGCGCCAGCAGCTTGTCCCCCGCGGGGTCCTACAATGAGCAGTTCTTC; cdr3_aa: CASSLSPAGSYNEQFF; j_call: TRBJ2-1; v_call: TRBV5-1; clone_size: NA; d_call: NA
cdr3_nt: TGTGCCAGCAGCCTCACGAGGGCGACTGAAGCTTTCTTT; cdr3_aa: CASSLTRATEAFF; j_call: TRBJ1-1; v_call: TRBV11-2; clone_size: NA; d_call: NA
cdr3_nt: TGTGCCAGTAGTCCGGACGGGACTCCCTACGAGCAGTACTTC; cdr3_aa: CASSPDGTPYEQYF; j_call: TRBJ2-7; v_call: TRBV19; clone_size: NA; d_call: NA
cdr3_nt: TGTGCCAGCAGTGAAGCGAAGGGGTTCAATGGCTACACCTTC; cdr3_aa: CASSEAKGFNGYTF; j_call: TRBJ1-2; v_call: TRBV2; clone_size: once; d_call: NA
cdr3_nt: TGCGCCAGCAGCTTGGCGGCAGGAAACACTGAAGCTTTCTTT; cdr3_aa: CASSLAAGNTEAFF; j_call: TRBJ1-1; v_call: TRBV5-1; clone_size: NA; d_call: NA
cdr3_nt: TGTGCCAGCAGGACAGTGAACACTGAAGCTTTCTTT; cdr3_aa: CASRTVNTEAFF; j_call: TRBJ1-1; v_call: TRBV25-1; clone_size: NA; d_call: NA
cdr3_nt: TGTGCCAGTAGTATTCTTGGGACAGAGAACACTGAAGCTTTCTTT; cdr3_aa: CASSILGTENTEAFF; j_call: TRBJ1-1; v_call: TRBV19; clone_size: NA; d_call: TRBD1
cdr3_nt: TGTGCCTGGAGCCCCCGGGTTGAGGCTTTCTTT; cdr3_aa: CAWSPRVEAFF; j_call: TRBJ1-1; v_call: TRBV30; clone_size: NA; d_call: NA
cdr3_nt: TGTGCCAGTAGGCCCCGGGGGGGGGTTGGCACAGATACGCAGTATTTT; cdr3_aa: CASRPRGGVGTDTQYF; j_call: TRBJ2-3; v_call: TRBV19; clone_size: NA; d_call: TRBD2
cdr3_nt: TGTGCCAGCCGCACAGGAATCACAGATACGCAGTATTTT; cdr3_aa: CASRTGITDTQYF; j_call: TRBJ2-3; v_call: TRBV6-5; clone_size: NA; d_call: NA
cdr3_nt: TGTGCCAGTAGTTTCCAACAGCTTAACTATGGCTACACCTTC; cdr3_aa: CASSFQQLNYGYTF; j_call: TRBJ1-2; v_call: TRBV19; clone_size: NA; d_call: NA
cdr3_nt: TGCGCCAGCAGCCAAGAGGCTTCCGGGGCCAACGTCCTGACTTTC; cdr3_aa: CASSQEASGANVLTF; j_call: TRBJ2-6; v_call: TRBV4-3; clone_size: NA; d_call: NA
cdr3_nt: TGTGCCAGTAGTATAGGAGGTGGGACAGGGGCCGGCTACACCTTC; cdr3_aa: CASSIGGGTGAGYTF; j_call: TRBJ1-2; v_call: TRBV19; clone_size: NA; d_call: TRBD1
cdr3_nt: TGTGCCAGCAGCCCCGGACTAGCGGGCCTAGTTCACCAAGAGACCCAGTACTTC; cdr3_aa: CASSPGLAGLVHQETQYF; j_call: TRBJ2-5; v_call: TRBV6-2/TRBV6-3; clone_size: NA; d_call: TRBD2
cdr3_nt: TGTGCCAGCAGTGTCCCCGGGACAGGGATTGGGAGCACAGATACGCAGTATTTT; cdr3_aa: CASSVPGTGIGSTDTQYF; j_call: TRBJ2-3; v_call: TRBV6-2/TRBV6-3; clone_size: few; d_call: TRBD1
cdr3_nt: TGCAGTGCTAGCTTGGAGACCCAGTACTTC; cdr3_aa: CSASLETQYF; j_call: TRBJ2-5; v_call: TRBV20-1; clone_size: NA; d_call: NA
cdr3_nt: TGTGCCAGCAGCGTTCAGGGAACAGATACGCAGTATTTT; cdr3_aa: CASSVQGTDTQYF; j_call: TRBJ2-3; v_call: TRBV9; clone_size: NA; d_call: NA
cdr3_nt: TGTGCCAGCAGCTTAGCAGGGGAGACCCAGTACTTC; cdr3_aa: CASSLAGETQYF; j_call: TRBJ2-5; v_call: TRBV13; clone_size: NA; d_call: NA
cdr3_nt: TGTGCCAGCAGCGTCGGACTAGCGGACCAAGAGACCCAGTACTTC; cdr3_aa: CASSVGLADQETQYF; j_call: TRBJ2-5; v_call: TRBV7-2; clone_size: NA; d_call: TRBD2
cdr3_nt: TGTGCCAGCAGCCGAAGAACCGGGACACTGAACACTGAAGCTTTCTTT; cdr3_aa: CASSRRTGTLNTEAFF; j_call: TRBJ1-1; v_call: TRBV27; clone_size: NA; d_call: NA
cdr3_nt: TGTGCCAGTAGTAAAATCAGGGGCGGGAGGAACACTGAAGCTTTCTTT; cdr3_aa: CASSKIRGGRNTEAFF; j_call: TRBJ1-1; v_call: TRBV19; clone_size: once; d_call: NA
cdr3_nt: TGTGCCAGCAGCGGATGGACTAGCGGAAACACAGATACGCAGTATTTT; cdr3_aa: CASSGWTSGNTDTQYF; j_call: TRBJ2-3; v_call: TRBV11-1; clone_size: NA; d_call: TRBD2
cdr3_nt: TGCAGCGTTGGAAGGGGAGGGGTGAACACTGAAGCTTTCTTT; cdr3_aa: CSVGRGGVNTEAFF; j_call: TRBJ1-1; v_call: TRBV29-1; clone_size: NA; d_call: NA
cdr3_nt: TGTGCCAGCAGCGCCCGGACAGGGGGCGGCACTGGGGCCAACGTCCTGACTTTC; cdr3_aa: CASSARTGGGTGANVLTF; j_call: TRBJ2-6; v_call: TRBV11-2; clone_size: NA; d_call: TRBD1
cdr3_nt: TGTGCCAGCAGTGCGGTGTGGGGAGGAACAAATCAGCCCCAGCATTTT; cdr3_aa: CASSAVWGGTNQPQHF; j_call: TRBJ1-5; v_call: TRBV6-1; clone_size: NA; d_call: NA
cdr3_nt: TGCAGTGCTAGAGCTGGGGGCGAAGCTTTCTTT; cdr3_aa: CSARAGGEAFF; j_call: TRBJ1-1; v_call: TRBV20-1; clone_size: once; d_call: NA
cdr3_nt: TGTGCCAGCAGTTTGGCGAGCGGCGACTACAATGAGCAGTTCTTC; cdr3_aa: CASSLASGDYNEQFF; j_call: TRBJ2-1; v_call: TRBV27; clone_size: NA; d_call: NA
cdr3_nt: TGTGCCAGCAGCCCTCCCGGGACAGGGGCATGCACCTTC; cdr3_aa: CASSPPGTGACTF; j_call: TRBJ1-2; v_call: TRBV5-6; clone_size: NA; d_call: TRBD1
cdr3_nt: TGTGCCAGCACCACAAGACTGTCGAACACCGGGGAGCTGTTTTTT; cdr3_aa: CASTTRLSNTGELFF; j_call: TRBJ2-2; v_call: TRBV7-8; clone_size: NA; d_call: NA
cdr3_nt: TGTGCCAGCTCCCGGGGGGTTACAGATACGCAGTATTTT; cdr3_aa: CASSRGVTDTQYF; j_call: TRBJ2-3; v_call: TRBV12-3/TRBV12-4; clone_size: NA; d_call: TRBD2
cdr3_nt: TGTGCCAGCAGCTTGGTGGGACAGGGAGGGAACATTCAGTACTTC; cdr3_aa: CASSLVGQGGNIQYF; j_call: TRBJ2-4; v_call: TRBV5-4; clone_size: NA; d_call: TRBD1
cdr3_nt: TGTGCCAGTAGTATATCCGGACAAACCTACGAGCAGTACTTC; cdr3_aa: CASSISGQTYEQYF; j_call: TRBJ2-7; v_call: TRBV19; clone_size: NA; d_call: NA
cdr3_nt: TGCGCCAGCAGCCAAGGCGGACAGCACCCCGGCGGGCCCCTCCACTTT; cdr3_aa: CASSQGGQHPGGPLHF; j_call: TRBJ1-6; v_call: TRBV4-3; clone_size: few; d_call: NA
cdr3_nt: TGTGCCAGCAGATACTGGGACAGGGTCGGCTATGGCTACACCTTC; cdr3_aa: CASRYWDRVGYGYTF; j_call: TRBJ1-2; v_call: TRBV5-6; clone_size: NA; d_call: TRBD1
cdr3_nt: TGCGCCAGCAGCCAAACGGGTGGGACAGCTAGCAATCAGCCCCAGCATTTT; cdr3_aa: CASSQTGGTASNQPQHF; j_call: TRBJ1-5; v_call: TRBV4-1; clone_size: NA; d_call: TRBD1
cdr3_nt: TGCGCCAGCAGCTTGCGGGACAGCAACTATGGCTACACCTTC; cdr3_aa: CASSLRDSNYGYTF; j_call: TRBJ1-2; v_call: TRBV5-1; clone_size: NA; d_call: TRBD1
cdr3_nt: TGTGCCAGCAGTCCCACTAGCGGAGGCACAGATACGCAGTATTTT; cdr3_aa: CASSPTSGGTDTQYF; j_call: TRBJ2-3; v_call: TRBV5-6; clone_size: NA; d_call: TRBD2
cdr3_nt: TGTGCCAGCAGCTTAACCCGGGGTACTAGGCACAATGAGCAGTTCTTC; cdr3_aa: CASSLTRGTRHNEQFF; j_call: TRBJ2-1; v_call: TRBV11-3; clone_size: once; d_call: NA
cdr3_nt: TGTGCCAGCAGCGCCGGGACAGGGGGTCAGCCCCAGCATTTT; cdr3_aa: CASSAGTGGQPQHF; j_call: TRBJ1-5; v_call: TRBV9; clone_size: NA; d_call: TRBD1
cdr3_nt: TGTGCCAGCAGCTTGTTTCGGACTAGCGGAGACCAAGAGACCCAGTACTTC; cdr3_aa: CASSLFRTSGDQETQYF; j_call: TRBJ2-5; v_call: TRBV7-9; clone_size: NA; d_call: TRBD2
cdr3_nt: TGTGCCAGCAGCCAAGATTCCAGGGGTAGCTCTGGAAACACCATATATTTT; cdr3_aa: CASSQDSRGSSGNTIYF; j_call: TRBJ1-3; v_call: TRBV14; clone_size: NA; d_call: NA
cdr3_nt: TGCGCCAGCAGCTTGGGGACACAAAACTATGGCTACACCTTC; cdr3_aa: CASSLGTQNYGYTF; j_call: TRBJ1-2; v_call: TRBV5-1; clone_size: once; d_call: NA
cdr3_nt: TGTGCCATCAGGGGAAGGGGCACTGAAGCTTTCTTT; cdr3_aa: CAIRGRGTEAFF; j_call: TRBJ1-1; v_call: TRBV10-3; clone_size: NA; d_call: NA
cdr3_nt: TGTGCCAGTCGCGTTCGACAGCTAAACTATGGCTACACCTTC; cdr3_aa: CASRVRQLNYGYTF; j_call: TRBJ1-2; v_call: TRBV27; clone_size: NA; d_call: NA
cdr3_nt: TGTGCCAGCAGCAAAAAGGACAGGGTAGATGGAAACACCATATATTTT; cdr3_aa: CASSKKDRVDGNTIYF; j_call: TRBJ1-3; v_call: TRBV21-1; clone_size: NA; d_call: NA
cdr3_nt: TGTGCCAGCAGCCCGGAACCGGGGAATCAGCCCCAGCATTTT; cdr3_aa: CASSPEPGNQPQHF; j_call: TRBJ1-5; v_call: TRBV3-1/TRBV3-2; clone_size: NA; d_call: NA
cdr3_nt: TGTGCCAGCACCCCCATGGCGGGTTACAATGAGCAGTTCTTC; cdr3_aa: CASTPMAGYNEQFF; j_call: TRBJ2-1; v_call: TRBV7-9; clone_size: NA; d_call: NA
cdr3_nt: TGTGCCAGAGACAGGGACGGGAGTGTTGAGACCCAGTACTTC; cdr3_aa: CARDRDGSVETQYF; j_call: TRBJ2-5; v_call: TRBV2; clone_size: NA; d_call: NA
cdr3_nt: TGTGCCAGCAGCCTCGGGGACAGGGGCATTCAGCCCCAGCATTTT; cdr3_aa: CASSLGDRGIQPQHF; j_call: TRBJ1-5; v_call: TRBV7-9; clone_size: few; d_call: TRBD1
cdr3_nt: TGCGCCAGCAGCCGTTCCGGGACTACCCCCTCAGGGGGCACAGATACGCAGTATTTT; cdr3_aa: CASSRSGTTPSGGTDTQYF; j_call: TRBJ2-3; v_call: TRBV4-3; clone_size: NA; d_call: NA
cdr3_nt: TGTGCCAGCAGCCTTACAGGACTAGCCGAAAAAGAGCAGTTCTTC; cdr3_aa: CASSLTGLAEKEQFF; j_call: TRBJ2-1; v_call: TRBV3-1/TRBV3-2; clone_size: NA; d_call: TRBD2
cdr3_nt: TGTGCCAGCTCACCGCTGGCCTGGGGCGTCGCAGATACGCAGTATTTT; cdr3_aa: CASSPLAWGVADTQYF; j_call: TRBJ2-3; v_call: TRBV18; clone_size: NA; d_call: NA
cdr3_nt: TGTGCCACCAGTGACGGCCCCGGGACAGGGCTCTTAAATGAGCAGTTCTTC; cdr3_aa: CATSDGPGTGLLNEQFF; j_call: TRBJ2-1; v_call: TRBV24-1; clone_size: once; d_call: TRBD1
cdr3_nt: TGCGCCAGCGAGGGTGAATTCCGTGCTAACTATGGCTACACCTTC; cdr3_aa: CASEGEFRANYGYTF; j_call: TRBJ1-2; v_call: TRBV10-2; clone_size: NA; d_call: NA
cdr3_nt: TGCAGCGGATGGACTAGCGGGACCACTAACACCGGGGAGCTGTTTTTT; cdr3_aa: CSGWTSGTTNTGELFF; j_call: TRBJ2-2; v_call: TRBV29-1; clone_size: NA; d_call: TRBD2
cdr3_nt: TGTGCCACTAAACGTGGAGCTAAAATGAACACTGAAGCTTTCTTT; cdr3_aa: CATKRGAKMNTEAFF; j_call: TRBJ1-1; v_call: TRBV19; clone_size: NA; d_call: NA
cdr3_nt: TGTGCCAGCAGCTTAACGTCTCTATTAGCGAGAGATACGCAGTATTTT; cdr3_aa: CASSLTSLLARDTQYF; j_call: TRBJ2-3; v_call: TRBV7-2; clone_size: NA; d_call: NA